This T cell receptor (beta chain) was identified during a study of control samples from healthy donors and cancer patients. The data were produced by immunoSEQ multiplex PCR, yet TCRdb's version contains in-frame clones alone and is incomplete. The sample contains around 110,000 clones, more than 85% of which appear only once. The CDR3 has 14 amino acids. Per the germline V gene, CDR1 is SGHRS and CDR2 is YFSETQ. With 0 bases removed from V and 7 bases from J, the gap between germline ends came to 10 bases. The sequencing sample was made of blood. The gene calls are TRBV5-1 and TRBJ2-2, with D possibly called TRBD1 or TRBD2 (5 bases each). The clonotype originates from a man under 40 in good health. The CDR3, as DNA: TGCGCCAGCAGCTTGGAGGGGAGTGTCGGGGAGCTGTTTTTT. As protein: CASSLEGSVGELFF. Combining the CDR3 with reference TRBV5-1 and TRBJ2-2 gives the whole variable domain KAGVTQTPRYLIKTRGQQVTLSCSPISGHRSVSWYQQTPGQGLQFLFEYFSETQRNKGNFPGRFSGRQFSNSRSEMNVSTLELGDSALYLCASSLEGSVGELFFGEGSRLTVL.